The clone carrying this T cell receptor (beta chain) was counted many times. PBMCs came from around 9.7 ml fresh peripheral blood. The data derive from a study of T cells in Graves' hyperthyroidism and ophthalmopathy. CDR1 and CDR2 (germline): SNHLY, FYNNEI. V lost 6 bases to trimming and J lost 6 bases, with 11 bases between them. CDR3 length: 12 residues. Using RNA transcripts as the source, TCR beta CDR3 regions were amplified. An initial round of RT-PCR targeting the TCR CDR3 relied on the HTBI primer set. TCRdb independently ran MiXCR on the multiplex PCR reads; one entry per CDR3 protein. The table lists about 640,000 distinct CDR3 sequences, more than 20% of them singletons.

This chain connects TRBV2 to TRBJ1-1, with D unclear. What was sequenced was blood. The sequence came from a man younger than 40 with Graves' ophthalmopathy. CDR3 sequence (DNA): TGTGCCAGCAGACCGCAGATCCCTGAAGCTTTCTTT. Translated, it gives CASRPQIPEAFF.